This T cell receptor (beta chain) was recorded in a study of identical twins. The CDR3 contains 14 residues. V was pared by 1 base and J by 4 bases, with 11 bases between. Everyone who gave samples was a healthy Caucasian. Note on this clonotype: Its antigen remains unknown.

General study findings and limits: Out-of-frame TCR alpha sharing in monozygotic twins exceeded recombination model predictions. Weaker excess twin sharing was observed in beta out-of-frame sequences.

TCRdb ran MiXCR on the 5' RACE reads and lists one entry per CDR3 protein. The table lists 750,000 to 950,000 distinct CDR3 sequences, approximately 13% of them singletons. Another study also made use of these data, one on yellow fever vaccine responses in identical twins. That work contributes: Twins' vaccine T cell responses reportedly seemed partly convergent and partly personalized.

The sequence was collected from a woman in her late teens or twenties in good health. Sequencing input: PBMCs. The chain is built from TRBV12-3 or TRBV12-4 and TRBJ2-7; D gene unclear. The CDR3 DNA is TGTGCCAGCAGTTTAGACACTGGGCAGTACGAGCAGTACGTC. Translation: CASSLDTGQYEQYV.